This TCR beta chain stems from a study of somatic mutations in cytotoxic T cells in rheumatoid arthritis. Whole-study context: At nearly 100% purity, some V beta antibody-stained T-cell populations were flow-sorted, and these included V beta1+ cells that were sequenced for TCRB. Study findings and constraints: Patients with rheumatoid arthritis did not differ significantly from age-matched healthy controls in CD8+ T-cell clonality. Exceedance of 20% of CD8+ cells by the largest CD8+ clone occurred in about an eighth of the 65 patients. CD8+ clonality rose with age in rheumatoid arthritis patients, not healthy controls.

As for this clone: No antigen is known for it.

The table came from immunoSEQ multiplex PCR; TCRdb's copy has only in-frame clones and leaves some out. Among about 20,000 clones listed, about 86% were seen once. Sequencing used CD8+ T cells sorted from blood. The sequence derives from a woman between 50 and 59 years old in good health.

As DNA, the CDR3 is TGTGCCAGCAGTGAAGCCCGAGATACGCAGTATTTT. It specifies CASSEARDTQYF. V gene TRBV25-1 combines with J gene TRBJ2-3; D is uncertain. The germline V and J ends were trimmed by 2 bases and 5 bases, with 5 bases remaining between them. The CDR3 loop spans 12 amino acids. In germline, CDR1 is MGHDK, CDR2 SYGVNS.